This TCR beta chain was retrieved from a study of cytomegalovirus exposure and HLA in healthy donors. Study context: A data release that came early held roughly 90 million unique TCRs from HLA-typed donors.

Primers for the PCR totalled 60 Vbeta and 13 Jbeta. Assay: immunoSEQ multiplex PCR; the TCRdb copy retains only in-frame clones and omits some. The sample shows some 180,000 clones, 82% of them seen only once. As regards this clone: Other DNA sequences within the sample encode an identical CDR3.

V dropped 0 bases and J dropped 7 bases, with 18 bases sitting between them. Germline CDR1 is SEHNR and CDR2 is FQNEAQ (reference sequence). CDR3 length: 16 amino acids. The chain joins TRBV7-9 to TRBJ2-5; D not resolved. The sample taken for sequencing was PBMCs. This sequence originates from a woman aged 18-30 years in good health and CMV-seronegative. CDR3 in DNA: TGTGCCAGCAGCTTAGCGAACAGCCAGTACCCCGGGACCCAGTACTTC. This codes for CASSLANSQYPGTQYF. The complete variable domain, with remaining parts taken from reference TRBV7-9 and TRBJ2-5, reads DTGVSQNPRHKITKRGQNVTFRCDPISEHNRLYWYRQTLGQGPEFLTYFQNEAQLEKSRLLSDRFSAERPKGSFSTLEIQRTEQGDSAMYLCASSLANSQYPGTQYFGPGTRLLVL.